This TCR beta chain was sequenced for a study of T-cell memory formation after mild COVID-19. Background on the study: The two donors had largely donor-specific TCR clusters.

The CDR3 length is 15 residues. Deletions cut 4 bases from V and 0 bases from J, with 14 bases between. Looked up from germline, CDR1 is SGHDT and CDR2 is YYEEEE. 5'RACE primed at constant segments yielded TCR alpha and TCR beta cDNA libraries bearing sample barcodes and UMIs. TCRdb called the 5' RACE reads again in MiXCR, with one record for every CDR3 protein. The sample lists hundreds of thousands of distinct CDR3 sequences; about a sixth were seen once. This clonotype was sampled from an adult woman who had mild COVID-19 (a few samples of this study predate the infection). Cell type and time point are not known. This rearrangement joins TRBV5-6 to TRBJ2-7; the D gene is possibly TRBD1 (6 bases). Sequencing used PBMCs or a T cell subset sorted from them (not recorded which). The CDR3 nucleotides read TGTGCCAGCAGCCAGACAGGTATTAGCTCCTACGAGCAGTACTTC. Protein product: CASSQTGISSYEQYF.